The 5 T cell receptor beta chains below come from one sample, sequenced in a study of beta chain features in type 1 diabetes (dated by TCRdb to 2017 to 2018). What the research found in general, with its limitations: A moderate but significant shortening of TCRB CDR3 length was observed in type 1 diabetes patients in all four CD4+ subsets.

The library came from the immunoSEQ multiplex PCR assay. All of the isolated RNA was reverse transcribed with the High Capacity cDNA Reverse Transcription Kit, so expressed TCRB transcripts were sequenced. Sourced from immuneACCESS, this table was stored by TCRdb with only in-frame sequences that have V and J called. A share of the clones is absent; for the studies checked, an unresolved V gene accounts for under half, and the remainder has no known explanation. A total of more than 300,000 clones appear in this sample, around 8.5% of them only once. The top ten hold roughly 1% of the sample. Their cognate antigens are unknown. Sequenced sample: central memory CD4+ T cells from blood. The receptors shown here come from a man aged 25-45 years with type 1 diabetes.

The chain links TRBV11-2 to TRBJ2-7; 7 nucleotides agree with TRBD2. The CDR3 spans 12 residues. Germline loops: CDR1 SGHAT, CDR2 FQNNGV. J gave up 3 bases and V 4 bases, and 0 bases lay outside the gene matches. The CDR3 sequence is CASSSGGYEQYF. CDR3 nucleotide sequence: TGTGCCAGCAGCTCGGGAGGCTACGAGCAGTACTTC.

Only a few counts were recorded for this clone. The V and J genes are TRBV6-1 and TRBJ1-6; 9 bases agree with TRBD1. CDR1 and CDR2 from the germline V gene are MNHNS and SASEGT. CDR3 length equals 14 residues. V was pared by 7 bases and J by 6 bases, with 4 bases of the junction left unmatched. CDR3 loop: CASTSGQGNSPLHF. The CDR3, as DNA: TGTGCCAGCACCTCGGGACAGGGTAATTCACCCCTCCACTTT.

This clone was seen a handful of times. This sample also contains other DNA sequences that code for the same CDR3. The chain couples TRBV10-3 to TRBJ2-5, with D possibly matching TRBD1 (6 bases). This CDR3 is 11 amino acids long. Looked up from germline, CDR1 is ENHRY and CDR2 is SYGVKD. V was clipped by 9 bases and J by 2 bases, with 7 bases between them. CDR3 amino acids: CAIGQQETQYF. The CDR3 coding sequence is TGTGCCATAGGACAGCAAGAGACCCAGTACTTC.

The chain joins TRBV5-1 to TRBJ1-6; D is perhaps TRBD1 (6 bases). The germline V gene encodes CDR1 SGHRS and CDR2 YFSETQ. Deletions cut 4 bases from V and 7 bases from J, with 12 bases between. The CDR3 is 14 residues long. CDR3: CASSPGHENSPLHF. CDR3 DNA: TGCGCCAGCAGCCCGGGACACGAGAATTCACCCCTCCACTTT.

CDR3 sequence reads: CASNSRGNSPLHF. CDR3 sequence (DNA): TGTGCCAGTAATTCCAGGGGTAATTCACCCCTCCACTTT. The genes are TRBV19 and TRBJ1-6; TRBD1 might be the D (6 bases). V gave up 7 bases and J gave up 6 bases, with 10 bases separating them. The CDR3 is 13 amino acids. Germline-derived CDR1 and CDR2 are LNHDA and SQIVND (reference sequence).